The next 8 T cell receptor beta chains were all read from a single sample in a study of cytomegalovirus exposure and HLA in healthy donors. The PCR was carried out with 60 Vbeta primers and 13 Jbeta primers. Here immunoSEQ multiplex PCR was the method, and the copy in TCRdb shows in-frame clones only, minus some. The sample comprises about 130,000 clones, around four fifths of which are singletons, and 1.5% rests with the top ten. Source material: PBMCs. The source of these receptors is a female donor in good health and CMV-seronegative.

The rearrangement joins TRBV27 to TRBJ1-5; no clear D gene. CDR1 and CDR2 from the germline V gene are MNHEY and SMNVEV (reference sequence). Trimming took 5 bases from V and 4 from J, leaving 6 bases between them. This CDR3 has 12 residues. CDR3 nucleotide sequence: TGTGCCAGCAGTCCCCTTAATCAGCCCCAGCATTTT. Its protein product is CASSPLNQPQHF.

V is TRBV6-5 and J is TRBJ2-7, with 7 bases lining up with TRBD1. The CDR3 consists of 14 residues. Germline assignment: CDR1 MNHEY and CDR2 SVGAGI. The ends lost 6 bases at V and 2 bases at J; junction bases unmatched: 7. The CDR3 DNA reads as TGTGCCAGCAGCCAGACAGGGCCAACCTACGAGCAGTACTTC. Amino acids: CASSQTGPTYEQYF.

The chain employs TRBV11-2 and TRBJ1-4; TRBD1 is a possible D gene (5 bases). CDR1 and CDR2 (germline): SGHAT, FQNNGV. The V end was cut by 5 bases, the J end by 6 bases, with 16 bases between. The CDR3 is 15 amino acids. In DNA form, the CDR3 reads TGTGCCAGCAGCCTCACCCGGGACTTCTATGAAAAACTGTTTTTT. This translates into CASSLTRDFYEKLFF.

The CDR3 here is CASSLAGFTIYEQYF. The CDR3 DNA follows: TGCGCCAGCAGCTTGGCCGGGTTTACTATCTACGAGCAGTACTTC. J is TRBJ2-7 and V is TRBV5-1; D ambiguous. The CDR3 is 15 amino acids. Germline values: CDR1 SGHRS, CDR2 YFSETQ. V was cut by 0 bases and J by 3 bases, with 13 bases left in between. Full variable domain (remainder filled in from reference TRBV5-1 and TRBJ2-7): KAGVTQTPRYLIKTRGQQVTLSCSPISGHRSVSWYQQTPGQGLQFLFEYFSETQRNKGNFPGRFSGRQFSNSRSEMNVSTLELGDSALYLCASSLAGFTIYEQYFGPGTRLTVT.

The CDR3 bases are TGTGCCAGCTGGGCCAGCGGGGGCTACAATGAGCAGTTCTTC. It encodes CASWASGGYNEQFF. The chain carries TRBV28 and TRBJ2-1; TRBD2 agrees at 8 bases. V lost 8 bases, J lost 3 bases, and 6 bases stayed unmatched. Germline values: CDR1 MDHEN, CDR2 SYDVKM. CDR3 length equals 14 residues.

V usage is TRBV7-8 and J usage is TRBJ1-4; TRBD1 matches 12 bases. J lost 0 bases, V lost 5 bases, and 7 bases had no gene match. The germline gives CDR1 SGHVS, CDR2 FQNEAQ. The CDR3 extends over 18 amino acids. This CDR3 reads CASSPRDRGLSTNEKLFF. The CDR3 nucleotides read TGTGCCAGCAGCCCCCGGGACAGGGGGCTATCAACTAATGAAAAACTGTTTTTT.

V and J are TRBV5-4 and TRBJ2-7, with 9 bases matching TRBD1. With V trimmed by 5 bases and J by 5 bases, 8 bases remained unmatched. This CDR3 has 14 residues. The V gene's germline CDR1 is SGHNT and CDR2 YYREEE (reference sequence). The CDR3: CASSHGQGFDEQYF. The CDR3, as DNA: TGTGCCAGCAGTCATGGACAGGGGTTCGACGAGCAGTACTTC.

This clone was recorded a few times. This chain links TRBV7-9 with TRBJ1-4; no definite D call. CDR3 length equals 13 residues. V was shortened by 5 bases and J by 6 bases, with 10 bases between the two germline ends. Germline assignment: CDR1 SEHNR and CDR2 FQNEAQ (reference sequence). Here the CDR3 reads CASSRRQDEKLFF. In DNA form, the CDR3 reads TGTGCCAGCAGCCGCCGCCAGGATGAAAAACTGTTTTTT. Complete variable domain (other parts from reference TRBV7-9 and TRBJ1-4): DTGVSQNPRHKITKRGQNVTFRCDPISEHNRLYWYRQTLGQGPEFLTYFQNEAQLEKSRLLSDRFSAERPKGSFSTLEIQRTEQGDSAMYLCASSRRQDEKLFFGSGTQLSVL.